These 30 T cell receptor beta chains came from one sample sequenced in a study of cytomegalovirus exposure and HLA in healthy donors. Generated by immunoSEQ multiplex PCR, the TCRdb table keeps only in-frame clones and is missing some. The sample has approximately 170,000 clones; around four fifths are singletons. Sequencing was done on a sample of PBMCs. These receptors all come from a young man in good health and CMV-seropositive.

CDR3 protein: CASSVALGRETQYF. The CDR3 DNA follows: TGTGCCAGCAGCGTAGCTTTAGGGAGGGAGACCCAGTACTTC. J is TRBJ2-5 and V is TRBV9; D might be TRBD2 (6 bases). There are 14 residues in the CDR3. Germline values: CDR1 SGDLS, CDR2 YYNGEE. Trimming pared 0 bases from V and 5 bases from J, leaving 11 bases between.

The rearrangement joins TRBV7-9 to TRBJ2-5; D is ambiguous. Trimming left V 5 bases short and J 1 base short, with 11 bases between. The CDR3 length is 14 residues. From germline, CDR1 is SEHNR and CDR2 FQNEAQ (reference sequence). CDR3 amino acids: CASSLPGGQETQYF. DNA of the CDR3: TGTGCCAGCAGCCTCCCCGGTGGCCAAGAGACCCAGTACTTC.

The chain links TRBV29-1 to TRBJ2-5, with 8 bases identical to TRBD2. V trimming: 7 bases; J trimming: 5 bases; junction bases outside the gene matches: 6. Germline loops: CDR1 SQVTM, CDR2 ANQGSEA. The CDR3 contains 12 residues. CDR3 bases: TGCAGCGCCGCGGGGGGCGGTGAGACCCAGTACTTC. It yields the protein CSAAGGGETQYF.

This chain joins TRBV9 and TRBJ2-5, with 8 positions matching TRBD1. Germline CDR1 is SGDLS and CDR2 is YYNGEE. CDR3 length: 18 amino acids. V lost 0 bases to trimming and J lost 5 bases; unmatched junction nucleotides: 15. This CDR3 reads CASSVGASTTGVWETQYF. The CDR3 DNA reads as TGTGCCAGCAGCGTAGGCGCCTCGACGACAGGGGTTTGGGAGACCCAGTACTTC.

The CDR3 coding sequence is TGCGCCAGCAGCCAAGATCCTGAGGCAGAGCAGTACTTC. It translates to CASSQDPEAEQYF. J is TRBJ2-7 and V is TRBV4-1; D is undetermined. The ends were cut back, 0 bases at V and 7 bases at J, with 10 bases in the middle. This CDR3 spans 13 amino acids. CDR1 and CDR2 (germline): MGHRA, YSYEKL.

In the case of this clone: Distinct nucleotide sequences in the sample also encode this CDR3. This chain joins TRBV7-9 and TRBJ1-5; 7 positions match TRBD1. With V trimmed by 1 base and J by 6 bases, 3 bases remained unmatched. CDR3 length: 14 amino acids. Germline lookup yields CDR1 SEHNR and CDR2 FQNEAQ (reference sequence). CDR3 nucleotide sequence: TGTGCCAGCAGCTTAGGGCAGGGGGGTCAGCCCCAGCATTTT. This sequence encodes CASSLGQGGQPQHF.

J is TRBJ1-3 and V is TRBV19; D is possibly TRBD1 (6 bases). Germline CDR1 LNHDA, CDR2 SQIVND (reference sequence). The CDR3 has 16 residues. Between the trimmed V and J ends, which lost 7 bases and 9 bases, there was a span of 25 bases. The CDR3 bases are TGTGCCAGTATTAACAGGGCGAACAGTGGGGTCGGCACCATATATTTT. Translating gives CASINRANSGVGTIYF.

The CDR3 DNA follows: TGTGCCAGCAGAGAACTAGTGACAGGGGCTCAGCCCCAGCATTTT. Translated: CASRELVTGAQPQHF. The gene calls are TRBV2 and TRBJ1-5; TRBD1 agrees at 8 bases. This CDR3 is built from 15 residues. Germline V lookup: CDR1 SNHLY, CDR2 FYNNEI. Trimming at V came to 6 bases and at J to 6 bases, leaving 10 bases not matched to a gene.

The chain joins TRBV18 to TRBJ2-1; maybe TRBD2 (5 bases). From germline, CDR1 is KGHSH and CDR2 LQKENI. This CDR3 contains 17 residues. V was trimmed by 3 bases and J by 9 bases, leaving 24 bases between them. The CDR3 coding sequence is TGTGCCAGCTCACCGTTAAGGGCCGGGAATCGTCCAGGTGAGCAGTTCTTC. As protein: CASSPLRAGNRPGEQFF.

V gene TRBV5-8 combines with J gene TRBJ1-5; TRBD1 might be the D (6 bases). The ends were cut back, 4 bases at V and 5 bases at J, with 13 bases in the middle. Germline values: CDR1 SGHTS, CDR2 YDEGEE. The CDR3 length is 14 residues. CDR3 residues: CASSDGQPDQPQHF. For the CDR3, the DNA is TGTGCCAGCAGCGACGGACAGCCGGATCAGCCCCAGCATTTT.

This clone occurred once. The chain employs TRBV27 and TRBJ2-7, with D tentatively TRBD1 (6 bases). Germline V gene lookup returns CDR1 MNHEY and CDR2 SMNVEV (reference sequence). Between the trimmed V and J ends, which lost 6 bases and 0 bases, there was a span of 21 bases. The CDR3 is made up of 17 amino acids. The CDR3 here is CASSQLGPTGSSYEQYF. For the CDR3, the DNA is TGTGCCAGCAGCCAACTTGGGCCCACAGGGAGCTCCTACGAGCAGTACTTC.

This clone was recorded only once. This chain links TRBV2 with TRBJ2-2, with TRBD1 identical over 8 bases. The CDR3 extends over 13 amino acids. The germline CDR1 and CDR2 sequences are SNHLY and FYNNEI. The J segment lost 7 bases and the V segment lost 6 bases, leaving 4 bases of the junction unmatched. The CDR3 sequence: CASSPQGGGELFF. The CDR3 DNA reads TGTGCCAGCAGCCCACAGGGGGGCGGGGAGCTGTTTTTT.

This chain joins TRBV19 and TRBJ2-1; 9 bases match TRBD2. Germline CDR1 LNHDA, CDR2 SQIVND (reference sequence). The V gene end was trimmed by 6 bases and the J gene end by 0 bases; junction bases not matched to a gene: 3. This CDR3 contains 15 residues. CDR3 residues: CASRKTSGSYNEQFF. The CDR3 nucleotides read TGTGCCAGTAGAAAGACTAGCGGCTCCTACAATGAGCAGTTCTTC.

The V and J genes are TRBV5-8 and TRBJ1-2, with D hard to call. The CDR3 has 12 residues. The V end was cut by 0 bases, the J end by 6 bases, with 6 bases between. The germline V gene has CDR1 SGHTS and CDR2 YDEGEE. CDR3 sequence (DNA): TGTGCCAGCAGCTTGGAACTGGATGGCTACACCTTC. It codes for CASSLELDGYTF.

The count of this clone is one. The chain's CDR3 is CASSLPRRRLAGGRDTGELFF. The CDR3 region has the DNA TGCGCCAGCAGCCTACCCAGGAGGCGGCTAGCGGGGGGACGCGACACCGGGGAGCTGTTTTTT. The chain links TRBV5-1 to TRBJ2-2, with 11 bases aligning to TRBD2. The CDR3 contains 21 residues. The V gene end was trimmed by 4 bases and the J gene end by 3 bases; junction bases not matched to a gene: 20. Germline CDR1 and CDR2: SGHRS and YFSETQ. Filled out from reference TRBV5-1 and TRBJ2-2, the complete variable domain reads KAGVTQTPRYLIKTRGQQVTLSCSPISGHRSVSWYQQTPGQGLQFLFEYFSETQRNKGNFPGRFSGRQFSNSRSEMNVSTLELGDSALYLCASSLPRRRLAGGRDTGELFFGEGSRLTVL.

Concerning this clone: This sample also contains other DNA sequences that code for the same CDR3. The V gene is TRBV5-1, the J gene TRBJ2-5, with D perhaps matching TRBD2 (5 bases). Per the germline V gene, CDR1 is SGHRS and CDR2 is YFSETQ. The V end lost 0 bases, the J end lost 5 bases, and 8 bases lay between the germline ends. This CDR3 region has 13 residues. The CDR3 region is CASSLDTGETQYF. DNA of the CDR3: TGCGCCAGCAGCTTGGACACGGGGGAGACCCAGTACTTC.

This sequence joins TRBV28 and TRBJ1-1, with 7 nucleotides matching TRBD1. The length of the CDR3 is 13 residues. Germline values: CDR1 MDHEN, CDR2 SYDVKM. V gave up 5 bases and J gave up 4 bases; unmatched junction bases: 4. CDR3 sequence: CASSIPGGTEAFF. The DNA of the CDR3 is TGTGCCAGCAGTATTCCAGGGGGCACTGAAGCTTTCTTT.

This chain links TRBV7-9 with TRBJ1-5, with D possibly being TRBD1 (6 bases). Trimming removed 2 bases at V and 2 bases at J, with 10 bases between. The CDR3 loop spans 15 amino acids. The germline V gene has CDR1 SEHNR and CDR2 FQNEAQ (reference sequence). The DNA of the CDR3 is TGTGCCAGCAGCTTATCCAGGGGTGGCAATCAGCCCCAGCATTTT. It encodes CASSLSRGGNQPQHF.

The gene calls are TRBV5-4 and TRBJ2-7, with D perhaps TRBD2 (6 bases). There are 13 residues in the CDR3. The germline gives CDR1 SGHNT, CDR2 YYREEE (reference sequence). The V and J ends lost 3 bases and 6 bases respectively, with 13 bases between them. The CDR3 loop reads CASSWGDVTEQYF. The CDR3, as DNA: TGTGCCAGCAGCTGGGGGGACGTTACCGAGCAGTACTTC.

This clone came up a few times. The chain carries TRBV29-1 and TRBJ1-1; D is unresolved. Trimming removed 2 bases from V and 8 bases from J, with 9 bases in between. The CDR3 is 11 residues long. The germline V gene encodes CDR1 SQVTM and CDR2 ANQGSEA. CDR3 coding DNA: TGCAGCGTTGAACGGGGAGTAGAAGCTTTCTTT. Protein product: CSVERGVEAFF.

The genes are TRBV10-3 and TRBJ1-3, with 9 bases matching TRBD1. In germline, CDR1 is ENHRY, CDR2 SYGVKD. Germline trimming cut 0 bases from V and 4 bases from J; bases unmatched to any gene: 7. The CDR3 contains 17 residues. The CDR3 here is CAISESSGQGTGNTIYF. The DNA of the CDR3 is TGTGCCATCAGTGAGTCATCGGGACAGGGAACAGGAAACACCATATATTTT.

The CDR3 loop is CASSRLGARYGYTF. In DNA, the CDR3 is TGTGCCAGCAGTAGACTTGGGGCGCGATATGGCTACACCTTC. The chain combines TRBV6-5 with TRBJ1-2, with D tentatively TRBD1 (5 bases). Germline V CDR1 and CDR2: MNHEY, SVGAGI. The CDR3 is made up of 14 amino acids. V was shortened by 5 bases and J by 5 bases, with 15 bases between the two germline ends.

V is TRBV5-1 and J is TRBJ2-2; 7 bases fit TRBD1. The trim removed 2 bases at V and 6 bases at J, leaving 7 bases unmatched. Per germline, CDR1 SGHRS and CDR2 YFSETQ. The CDR3 covers 15 residues. CDR3 DNA: TGCGCCAGCAGCTTCCACAGGGGCGTCGCCGGGGAGCTGTTTTTT. Amino acids: CASSFHRGVAGELFF.

This clone was found a few times. The chain has TRBV4-3 and TRBJ1-2; 7 nucleotides line up with TRBD1. V was pared by 2 bases and J by 4 bases, with 7 bases of the junction left unmatched. Germline V gene lookup returns CDR1 LGHNA and CDR2 YSLEER. The CDR3 extends over 15 amino acids. CDR3 nucleotide sequence: TGCGCCAGCAGCCAACGGACAGGAGGCCGCTATGGCTACACCTTC. Encoded protein: CASSQRTGGRYGYTF.

The rearrangement uses TRBV13 and TRBJ2-7; 7 positions agree with TRBD2. Per the germline V gene, CDR1 is PRHDT and CDR2 is FYEKMQ (reference sequence). V shed 1 base and J 0 bases; nucleotides not matched to a gene: 0. The CDR3 has 14 residues. The CDR3 nucleotides read TGTGCCAGCAGCTTAGAGCGGGACTCCTACGAGCAGTACTTC. Its protein product is CASSLERDSYEQYF.

The rearrangement uses TRBV10-1 and TRBJ1-1, with TRBD1 as a possible D gene (5 bases). V lost 2 bases to trimming and J lost 5 bases, with 9 bases between them. The V gene's germline CDR1 is WNHNN and CDR2 SYGVQD (reference sequence). The CDR3 has 13 amino acids. CDR3 nucleotides: TGCGCCAGCAGTGAGCACGGGGGGACTGAAGCTTTCTTT. Amino acids: CASSEHGGTEAFF.

The genes are TRBV6-5 and TRBJ2-7, with TRBD1 identical over 9 bases. Trimming at V came to 5 bases and at J to 3 bases, leaving 8 bases not matched to a gene. CDR3 size: 15 residues. Germline lookup yields CDR1 MNHEY and CDR2 SVGAGI. This chain's CDR3 is CASSAPGTGIYEQYF. The CDR3 bases are TGTGCCAGCAGTGCACCCGGGACAGGGATCTACGAGCAGTACTTC.

This clone was detected only a few times. The genes are TRBV5-6 and TRBJ1-5; unclear D gene. This CDR3 has 14 amino acids. CDR1 is SGHDT and CDR2 is YYEEEE in the germline V gene. Trimming stripped 1 base from V and 0 bases from J, with 5 bases between. CDR3 in amino acids: CASSLSPSNQPQHF. The CDR3 region has the DNA TGTGCCAGCAGCTTGTCTCCTAGCAATCAGCCCCAGCATTTT.

Only one count was recorded for this clone. The chain has TRBV19 and TRBJ2-7; 14 nucleotides line up with TRBD2. Trimming at V came to 7 bases and at J to 3 bases, leaving 5 bases not matched to a gene. CDR3 length equals 15 residues. CDR1 is LNHDA and CDR2 is SQIVND in the germline V gene (reference sequence). In DNA form, the CDR3 reads TGTGCCAGTACCAAGACTAGCGGGGGGGACTACGAGCAGTACTTC. Encoded protein: CASTKTSGGDYEQYF.

The chain has TRBV7-9 and TRBJ2-2; D remains ambiguous. The CDR3 has 12 amino acids. Trimming cost V 3 bases and J 4 bases, with 3 bases left between them. The germline CDR1 and CDR2 sequences are SEHNR and FQNEAQ (reference sequence). This CDR3 reads CASSFRTGELFF. In nucleotides, the CDR3 is TGTGCCAGCAGCTTCCGCACCGGGGAGCTGTTTTTT.